This T cell receptor (beta chain) was captured by sequencing in a study of T cell changes during pregnancy in multiple sclerosis (dated by TCRdb to about 2019). Background on the whole study: Changes in the T cell repertoire over the course of pregnancy were examined in this study in women with multiple sclerosis.

The library was obtained by the immunoSEQ multiplex PCR assay. TCRdb stores this immuneACCESS table with in-frame sequences only. Part of the clones is absent; in the studies checked, under half of the shortfall reflects unresolved V genes, and no reason is known for the rest. Within this sample are about 44,000 clones, with around 96% of them counted one time only. About 1% of the sample lies in the top ten. Worth noting for this clone: The target of this receptor is not known. Per-base quality was not reported, and no clone a single base away is much larger than it.

The junction shows trimming of 1 base on V and 7 bases on J, plus 11 bases between the germline ends. From a lookup of the germline V gene, CDR1 and CDR2 are MDHEN and SYDVKM. The CDR3, from cysteine to phenylalanine, totals 14 residues. The kept DNA is CDR3 alone, 42 bases in frame from the first base. The specimen comprised peripheral blood, sampled in the second trimester of pregnancy. This sequence uses TRBV28 and TRBJ1-5, with TRBD1 as a weak D call on 6 bases. This sequence originates from a female donor with multiple sclerosis, enrolled in a pregnancy study. CDR3 sequence: CASSLSGVGQPQHF. In nucleotides, the sequence is TGTGCCAGCAGTTTATCAGGGGTAGGACAGCCCCAGCATTTT. The CDR3 plus the reference TRBV28 and TRBJ1-5 genes for the other parts give the full variable domain: DVKVTQSSRYLVKRTGEKVFLECVQDMDHENMFWYRQDPGLGLRLIYFSYDVKMKEKGDIPEGYSVSREKKERFSLILESASTNQTSMYLCASSLSGVGQPQHFGDGTRLSIL.